This TCR beta chain was profiled in a study of Ad26.COV2.S vaccination and SARS-CoV-2 variants (dated by TCRdb to the early 2020s). Turning to the overall study: Donors in the vaccine arm were drawn from COV1001, a multicentre, randomized, double-blind, placebo-controlled phase I-IIa trial testing Ad26.COV2.S in healthy adults. Ad26.COV2.S was administered intramuscularly at 5 x 10^10 or 1 x 10^11 viral particles, either as a single shot or as two shots given 56 days apart. TCRbeta repertoire sequencing was used to assess the specificity and breadth of SARS-CoV-2-reactive T cell receptors after Ad26.COV2.S vaccination. A total of 32 samples were included in the TCR-sequenced set, comprising approximately 20 Ad26.COV2.S vaccine recipients, 5 placebo recipients and 8 SARS-CoV-2 convalescent individuals. Trial participants were randomized into five groups of five: low-dose or high-dose Ad26.COV2.S given once or twice, or placebo on both occasions. Blinding of investigators to trial group allocation was maintained during experiments and outcome assessment.

The immunoSEQ Assay was the method used to sequence TCRbeta CDR3 regions. After extraction, genomic DNA underwent amplification by bias-controlled multiplex PCR, followed by high-throughput sequencing. In the paper's pipeline: Collapsing and filtering of sequences were performed to quantify the absolute abundance of each unique TCRbeta CDR3 region. T cell fraction was estimated by normalization of TCRbeta template counts to usable DNA, with usable DNA being measured through amplification of reference genes present in all nucleated cells. Repertoire TCRs were annotated as SARS-CoV-2-specific when V gene, CDR3 amino acid sequence and J gene were exactly matched to a known reactive TCR set. MIRA supplied the reference SARS-CoV-2 TCR set, which was filtered for enrichment in COVID-19-positive ImmuneCODE repertoires so that public or cross-reactive TCRs were removed. Based on the MIRA antigens, annotated TCRs were further analysed at the level of specific ORF or position within ORF. Depth was the summed frequency of annotated unique rearrangements, while breadth was defined as annotated unique rearrangements over total unique productive rearrangements. Two-sided Wilcoxon rank-sum tests were used to compare TCR breadth between groups. Entries here come from immuneACCESS through TCRdb and include only in-frame sequences with V and J called. Some clones fail to appear in such tables; in the studies checked, an unresolved V gene covers under half of the shortfall, and the cause of the remainder is unknown. V and J calls plus clone size are reproduced from that table; the DNA served to infer D and trimming. This sample is represented by 430,000 or so clones; nearly 90% of them were singletons. In total, the top ten clones hold over 2.5% of the sample.

Per the publication, the treatment or condition label means: roughly 20 received Ad26.COV2.S at low or high dose, single or two shots; 5 received placebo; per-sample allocation not given. Repertoires of vaccine and placebo recipients were sequenced from samples collected on day 63 after the first injection. Between 29 July and 7 August 2020, Cohort 1b enrolled around 24 adults aged 18-55 years at one site in Boston, USA. Ad26.COV2.S was a replication-incompetent adenovirus type 26 vector expressing a prefusion-stabilized SARS-CoV-2 spike protein from the original Wuhan strain. As for this clone: Its binding antigen is unknown. Per-nucleotide qualities are absent, and no much larger clonotype sits a single base away.

From the cysteine up to the phenylalanine, the CDR3 has a length of 12 residues. Here the CDR3 DNA is all that survives: 36 bases in frame from base 1. Looking up the germline V gene yields CDR1 MDHEN and CDR2 SYDVKM. The trim is 6 bases for V and 9 bases for J, with a gap of 14 bases between the germline ends. The investigation overall reported the following: The authors noted that the TCR breadth and depth analyses may have underestimated total T cell responses. After vaccination, spike-specific CD8+ and CD4+ T cell responses were reported to show substantial breadth. Vaccine and placebo recipients had comparable non-spike TCR breadth, which fits with the vaccine containing only spike. The study was not powered for comparison of responses between vaccine doses or regimens. Compared with placebo recipients, Ad26.COV2.S recipients showed higher spike-specific TCR breadth (P = 0.0014).

Sequenced material: peripheral blood, taken in a trial of Ad26.COV2.S vaccine versus placebo. The sequence was obtained from a person aged 18-60 years who received the Ad26.COV2.S COVID-19 vaccine or a placebo. The rearrangement combines TRBV28 with TRBJ1-1; no confident D gene assignment can be made. The CDR3 protein: CASSLNRPQAFF. The nucleotide sequence is given as TGTGCCAGCAGCCTGAATAGACCACAAGCTTTCTTT.